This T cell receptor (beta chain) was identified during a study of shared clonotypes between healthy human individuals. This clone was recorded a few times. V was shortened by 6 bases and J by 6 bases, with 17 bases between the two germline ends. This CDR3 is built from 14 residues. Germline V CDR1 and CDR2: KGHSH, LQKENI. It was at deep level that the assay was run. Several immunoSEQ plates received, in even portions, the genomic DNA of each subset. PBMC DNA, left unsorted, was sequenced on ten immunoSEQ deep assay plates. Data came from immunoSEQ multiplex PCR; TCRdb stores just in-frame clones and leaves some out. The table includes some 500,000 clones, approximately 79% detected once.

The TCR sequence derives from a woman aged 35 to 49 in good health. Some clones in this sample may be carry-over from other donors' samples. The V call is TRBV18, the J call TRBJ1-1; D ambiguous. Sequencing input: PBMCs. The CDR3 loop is CASSAEILEAEAFF. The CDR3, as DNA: TGTGCCAGCTCCGCGGAGATTTTGGAAGCTGAAGCTTTCTTT.